This T cell receptor (beta chain) comes out of a study of T cells in Graves' hyperthyroidism and ophthalmopathy. Findings and caveats of the study: Most expanded thyroid clonotypes above 0.001 recurred in blood.

Germline V gene sequence: CDR1 MDHEN, CDR2 SYDVKM. The CDR3 consists of 15 residues. V shed 6 bases and J 9 bases; nucleotides not matched to a gene: 14. A remark on this clonotype: Its antigen is unknown.

Active moderate-to-severe ophthalmopathy, Clinical Activity Score at least 3, NOSPECS at least 4, under 3 months' duration. PBMCs were derived from around 10 ml fresh peripheral blood. TCR beta CDR3 region amplification was performed from RNA transcripts. The HTBI primer set served for first-round RT-PCR of the TCR CDR3. MiXCR, applied by TCRdb to the multiplex PCR reads, yields one record per CDR3 protein. Among about 640,000 distinct CDR3 sequences listed, 20% were seen once. This sequence joins TRBV28 and TRBJ1-5; 7 bases are a match to TRBD1. The sample taken for sequencing was blood. The sequence came from a young man with Graves' ophthalmopathy. As DNA, the CDR3 is TGTGCCAGCAGCTTAAGACACAGGGGTGAAGGGCCCCAGCATTTT. Protein product: CASSLRHRGEGPQHF.